This TCR beta chain was identified during a study of PD-L1 blockade in urothelial cancer. Study-wide context: Between 0 and 3 chemotherapy regimens preceded treatment for each patient. Blood was evaluated 3 weeks (second dose) and 6 weeks after therapy began.

Only in-frame clones appear in the TCRdb table, and some are missing; sequencing was by immunoSEQ multiplex PCR. The data contain some 97,000 clones, 90% to 95% of them seen just once; the ten biggest clones take up approximately 0.88%. This specimen consisted of PBMCs, obtained around atezolizumab (anti-PD-L1) treatment. The clonotype was recovered from a woman over 75 with urothelial cancer.

In DNA, the CDR3 is TGTGCCAGCAGTTACGTATCTAGCGCAGGCGGGGAGCTGTTTTTT. Translating gives CASSYVSSAGGELFF. V usage is TRBV6-5 and J usage is TRBJ2-2; D perhaps matches TRBD2 (6 bases). V was clipped by 2 bases and J by 7 bases, with 14 bases between them. The germline CDR1 and CDR2 sequences are MNHEY and SVGAGI. The CDR3 is made up of 15 amino acids.